Listed below are T cell receptor beta chains from one sample, sequenced in a study of identical twins. TCRdb redid the calling of the 5' RACE reads with MiXCR, one entry per CDR3 protein. This sample has 1,800,000 or so distinct CDR3 sequences, with under 35% found just once. The material sequenced was cord blood. The receptors stem from a newborn girl in good health. Both conserved end residues are part of each CDR3. A D gene is named only where the DNA matches it firmly. Not every row has a clone size; where given, it reads once, few, many or a size class.

>TRBJ2-7|TRBV7-2|-|few
TGTGCCAGCAGCCTCTTTACAGGGACCTACGAGCAGTACTTC
CASSLFTGTYEQYF
>TRBJ2-7|TRBV6-5|TRBD2|-
TGTGCCAGCAGTTACTCCCTAGCGGGATTTGGGACTACTGGCGAGCAGTACTTC
CASSYSLAGFGTTGEQYF
>TRBJ1-4|TRBV5-1|TRBD1|many
TGCGCCAGCGGCCGGACAGGGGTTAATGAAAAACTGTTTTTT
CASGRTGVNEKLFF
>TRBJ2-1|TRBV20-1|-|-
TGCAGTGGCCTGGTGGCGACCGCCAATGAGCAGTTCTTC
CSGLVATANEQFF
>TRBJ2-3|TRBV18|TRBD2|-
TGTGCCAGCTCACCACGGAGCGGGGGTACTAGCACAGATACGCAGTATTTT
CASSPRSGGTSTDTQYF
>TRBJ2-7|TRBV6-5|-|few
TGTGCCAGCAGTTCCCTGGAGTACGGGACCTACGAGCAGTACTTC
CASSSLEYGTYEQYF
>TRBJ2-3|TRBV4-1|-|-
TGCGCCAGCAGCCAATTGAGGGATACGCGGTATTTT
CASSQLRDTRYF
>TRBJ1-2|TRBV11-2|TRBD1|many
TGTGCCAGCAGCAGCCGAACAGGGGGCGTTGGCTACACCTTC
CASSSRTGGVGYTF
>TRBJ1-5|TRBV20-1|TRBD1|-
TGCAGTGCTTTCCCTCGGACAGGGGGCTCCTTCGATCAGCCCCAGCATTTT
CSAFPRTGGSFDQPQHF
>TRBJ1-5|TRBV20-1|-|few
TGCAGTGCTAGAGTGGTTTATAGCAATCAGCCCCAGCATTTT
CSARVVYSNQPQHF
>TRBJ2-3|TRBV7-9|TRBD1|few
TGTGCCAGCAGCTTATTGGGACAGGCGGCAGGTACGCAGTATTTT
CASSLLGQAAGTQYF
>TRBJ2-5|TRBV4-1|TRBD1|-
TGCGCCAGCAGCGCCGGACAGGGGCCGGTTCAAGAGACCCAGTACTTC
CASSAGQGPVQETQYF
>TRBJ1-5|TRBV6-1|-|-
TGTGCCAGCAGTTTTTCTTGCACCTATAGCAATCAGCCCCAGCATTTT
CASSFSCTYSNQPQHF
>TRBJ2-1|TRBV27|-|few
TGTGCCAGCAGTGATCCGGGAGCTTACAATGAGCAGTTCTTC
CASSDPGAYNEQFF
>TRBJ2-1|TRBV7-9|TRBD2|few
TGTGCCAGCAGCTACATTGGGACTAGGAACTCGTATACAGGCCATGAGCAGTTCTTC
CASSYIGTRNSYTGHEQFF
>TRBJ2-3|TRBV5-1|-|many
TGCGCCAGCAGCCCGCCTAGGACTAGCACAGATACGCAGTATTTT
CASSPPRTSTDTQYF
>TRBJ2-7|TRBV9|-|few
TGTGCCAGCAGCGTAGTTGCCGTCTTCCATGAGCAGTACTTC
CASSVVAVFHEQYF
>TRBJ1-1|TRBV5-1|TRBD1|-
TGCGCCAGCAGCTTTAAGGGACAGGGAATCCTCGGCACTGAAGCTTTCTTT
CASSFKGQGILGTEAFF
>TRBJ2-4|TRBV6-5|-|few
TGTGCCAGCAGTCACTCCCTTGTCCTAGCCAAAAACATTCAGTACTTC
CASSHSLVLAKNIQYF
>TRBJ1-2|TRBV21-1|-|-
TGTGCCAGCAGCAAAGCGGCGTCCGGCTACACCTTC
CASSKAASGYTF
>TRBJ2-5|TRBV5-5|-|few
TGTGCCAGCAGCTTGGACCGTGGACACCAAGAGACCCAGTACTTC
CASSLDRGHQETQYF
>TRBJ2-7|TRBV7-2|TRBD2|-
TGTGCCAGCAGACTCGGACTAGCGGGGGTGGCCTACAAGCAGTACTTC
CASRLGLAGVAYKQYF
>TRBJ2-3|TRBV6-5|TRBD2|few
TGTGCCAGCAGTTACCGAACTTCTTGGACTAGCGACACAGATACGCAGTATTTT
CASSYRTSWTSDTDTQYF
>TRBJ1-2|TRBV21-1|-|-
TGTGCCAGCAGATGGACGGAACCCCTCTATGGCTACACCTTC
CASRWTEPLYGYTF
>TRBJ2-3|TRBV5-1|TRBD2|-
TGCGCCAGCAGCCCCCGGCCCACTAGCGGGGGGGCCACAGATACGCAGTATTTT
CASSPRPTSGGATDTQYF
>TRBJ1-1|TRBV15|-|-
TGTGCCACCAGCACCTGCCTAGTGCACCAGAACACTGAAGCTTTCTTT
CATSTCLVHQNTEAFF
>TRBJ1-5|TRBV20-1|-|-
TGCAGTGCTAGCGGCAGCAATCAGCCCCAGCATTTT
CSASGSNQPQHF
>TRBJ2-1|TRBV28|TRBD2|-
TGTGCCAGCTTGGGACTAGCGCAAGAGACCCAGTTCTTC
CASLGLAQETQFF
>TRBJ2-7|TRBV9|TRBD1|few
TGTGCCAGCAGCCCTTTAACAGGGGGCGAGCAGTACTTC
CASSPLTGGEQYF
>TRBJ2-2|TRBV5-1|-|-
TGCGCCAGCAGCCCGAAACCGTTAGGCGGGGAGCTGTTTTTT
CASSPKPLGGELFF
>TRBJ2-4|TRBV7-9|TRBD2|-
TGTGCCAGCAGCTTAGGCGCGGGGGGCAAAAACATTCAGTACTTC
CASSLGAGGKNIQYF
>TRBJ2-2|TRBV5-1|TRBD1|-
TGCGCCAGCAGCAAGGGACAGTACACCGGGGAGCTGTTTTTT
CASSKGQYTGELFF
>TRBJ2-1|TRBV28|TRBD2|few
TGTGCCAGCAGTCCCCAGACTAGCGGGATCCACAATGAGCAGTTCTTC
CASSPQTSGIHNEQFF
>TRBJ2-7|TRBV7-2|TRBD2|-
TGTGCCAGCAGCCCCCGAGCGGGAACCTACGAGCATTACTTC
CASSPRAGTYEHYF
>TRBJ1-5|TRBV20-1|-|-
TGCAGTGCTAGAGATGGGATGGGACAGCCCCAGCATTTT
CSARDGMGQPQHF
>TRBJ2-7|TRBV12-3/TRBV12-4|TRBD2|-
TGTGCCAGCAGTTGGGAGCGGGAGATGAATGAGCAGTACTTC
CASSWEREMNEQYF
>TRBJ2-3|TRBV12-3/TRBV12-4|TRBD2|once
TGTGCCAGCCTGACTAGCGGGAGGAGCGCAGATACGCAGTATTTT
CASLTSGRSADTQYF
>TRBJ1-5|TRBV12-3/TRBV12-4|-|many
TGTGCCAGCAGCTTAGGGGGTCAGCCCCAGCATTTT
CASSLGGQPQHF
>TRBJ2-1|TRBV3-1|-|-
TGTGCCAGCAGCCAAGTCCCTATCATCTCCTACAATGAGCAGTTCTTC
CASSQVPIISYNEQFF
>TRBJ2-3|TRBV7-2|-|-
TGTGCCAGCAGCACAGGGGGAGGGAACACAGATACGCAGTATTTT
CASSTGGGNTDTQYF
>TRBJ2-7|TRBV27|TRBD1|-
TGTGCCAGCAGTTTTGATCCGAGGACAGGGGGTTACGAGCAGTACTTC
CASSFDPRTGGYEQYF
>TRBJ2-1|TRBV24-1|TRBD2|-
TGTACCACCAGTGATCCGCGACTAGCGGGAGACAATGAGCAGTTCTTC
CTTSDPRLAGDNEQFF
>TRBJ2-3|TRBV11-3|-|-
TGTGCCAGCAGCTTAAGGCTTACCGCAATCACAGATACGCAGTATTTT
CASSLRLTAITDTQYF
>TRBJ2-1|TRBV29-1|-|-
TGCAGCGTTAGCACCCCAGGTTTCAATGAGCAGTTCTTC
CSVSTPGFNEQFF
>TRBJ2-3|TRBV18|-|many
TGTGCCAGCTCGCACACAAGCACAGATACGCAGTATTTT
CASSHTSTDTQYF
>TRBJ2-5|TRBV6-5|TRBD2|-
TGTGCCAGCAGTTACGGGTGGACTAGCGGGTGGGGTGAGCAGTACTTC
CASSYGWTSGWGEQYF
>TRBJ2-7|TRBV20-1|-|few
TGCAGTGCGGACTGGTTTTCCTACAATGAGCAGTACTTC
CSADWFSYNEQYF
>TRBJ2-4|TRBV6-6|-|-
TGTGCCAGCAGTGGTCGTGAGTTAGCCAAAAACATTCAGTACTTC
CASSGRELAKNIQYF
>TRBJ1-1|TRBV27|TRBD1|-
TGTGCCATCCGGACAGGGTATGGCACTGAAGCTTTCTTT
CAIRTGYGTEAFF
>TRBJ2-7|TRBV18|-|few
TGTGCCAGCTCACCAGTTCTGACGACCTACGAGCAGTACTTC
CASSPVLTTYEQYF